This is a list of T cell receptor beta chains from one sample in a study of cytomegalovirus exposure and HLA in healthy donors. Some clones are missing from TCRdb's copy, which holds only in-frame ones; the method was immunoSEQ multiplex PCR. The sample lists just over 65,000 clones; 95% to 98% were seen once. Material: PBMCs. All receptors come from a young woman in good health and CMV-seropositive. Both conserved end residues are part of each CDR3. Fields, in order: D gene, J gene, V gene, clone size, CDR3 DNA, CDR3 protein. The D gene is left open where the match is weak. Part of the rows lack a size; the others show once, few, many or a class for expanded clones.

>TRBD1|TRBJ1-1|TRBV28|.
TGTGCCAGCAGTCCCCGCGACAGGGCGGTGTCTGAAGCTTTCTTT
CASSPRDRAVSEAFF
>.|TRBJ2-1|TRBV7-9|.
TGTGCCAGCAGCTTAACAGGATACAATGAGCAGTTCTTC
CASSLTGYNEQFF
>TRBD1|TRBJ2-7|TRBV6-5|.
TGTGCCAGCAGTGCCCCCGGGACAGCCGAGCAGTACTTC
CASSAPGTAEQYF
>.|TRBJ1-1|TRBV19|.
TGTGCCAGTAGTAAGAACGGTCCGAACACTGAAGCTTTCTTT
CASSKNGPNTEAFF
>TRBD2|TRBJ2-1|TRBV28|.
TGTGCCAGCAGTTCGTCCGGGACTAGTTTCAGGAATGAGCAGTTCTTC
CASSSSGTSFRNEQFF
>TRBD1|TRBJ2-7|TRBV18|once
TGTGCCAGCTCACGTTTGGGACAGGCCGACTACGAGCAGTACTTC
CASSRLGQADYEQYF
>.|TRBJ2-7|TRBV5-4|.
TGTGCCAGCAGCTTGGAGGGGGGGGGAGCCCCCTACGAGCAGTACTTC
CASSLEGGGAPYEQYF
>TRBD1|TRBJ1-1|TRBV30|.
TGTGCCTGGAGTCCGGGACAGGGATTCACTGAAGCTTTCTTT
CAWSPGQGFTEAFF
>.|TRBJ2-7|TRBV2|.
TGTGCCAGCAGTGAAGCGGGGGCCCTCTACGAGCAGTACTTC
CASSEAGALYEQYF
>TRBD1|TRBJ2-7|TRBV5-1|.
TGCGCCAGCGGGGGACAGGTCAGAGACGAGCAGTACTTC
CASGGQVRDEQYF
>.|TRBJ1-3|TRBV28|.
TGTGCCAGCACGGACTTCTCTGGAAACACCATATATTTT
CASTDFSGNTIYF
>.|TRBJ2-5|TRBV7-9|.
TGTGCCAGCAGCCCTCCCCCAGAGACCCAGTACTTC
CASSPPPETQYF
>TRBD1|TRBJ2-5|TRBV19|.
TGTGCCAGCATAGGACAGGGCGACGAGACCCAGTACTTC
CASIGQGDETQYF
>TRBD2|TRBJ2-5|TRBV28|.
TGTGCCAGCAGTTCCGAATGGACTAGCGGGAGGCTGGAGACCCAGTACTTC
CASSSEWTSGRLETQYF
>.|TRBJ1-2|TRBV9|.
TGTGCCAGCAGCGTTGGGCAGGGCGTGAAGTATAACTATGGCTACACCTTC
CASSVGQGVKYNYGYTF
>.|TRBJ1-2|TRBV27|.
TGTGCCAGCAGAAAACTCCCGGGAAAAGATTCTGGCTACACCTTC
CASRKLPGKDSGYTF
>.|TRBJ2-1|TRBV10-1|.
TGCGCCAGCAGTGAGTCCAGGCGGGGAGTTCTCAATGAGCAGTTCTTC
CASSESRRGVLNEQFF
>.|TRBJ2-7|TRBV5-4|.
TGTGCCAGCAGCTTTCGGGGTCAGTACGAGCAGTACTTC
CASSFRGQYEQYF
>TRBD2|TRBJ2-1|TRBV7-2|.
TGTGCCAGCAGTTTCCCGGGGAGGGAGGCTAGCTCCTACAATGAGCAGTTCTTC
CASSFPGREASSYNEQFF
>TRBD1|TRBJ2-7|TRBV6-5|.
TGTGCCAGCAGCAACCGGGACAGGAACTACGAGCAGTACTTC
CASSNRDRNYEQYF
>TRBD2|TRBJ2-1|TRBV6-4|.
TGTGCCAGCAGTGCCGGGGCTAGCGGGAACTATGAGCAGTTCTTC
CASSAGASGNYEQFF
>.|TRBJ2-1|TRBV6-6|.
TGTGCCAGCAGAGTGGGCCCAAACAATGAGCAGTTCTTC
CASRVGPNNEQFF
>.|TRBJ1-2|TRBV2|.
TGTGCCAGCAGGGACAGCTATGGCTACACCTTC
CASRDSYGYTF
>TRBD2|TRBJ2-7|TRBV4-1|.
TGCGCCAGCAGCCAAAAAGCGGGAGGGCGTTCCGAGCAGTACTTC
CASSQKAGGRSEQYF
>TRBD2|TRBJ2-4|TRBV9|.
TGTGCCAGCAGCGCGGGTGGTGCAGCGGGAGTAGACATTCAGTACTTC
CASSAGGAAGVDIQYF
>TRBD2|TRBJ2-1|TRBV19|.
TGTGCCAGTAGTATTCGGCTAGCGGTAAATGAGCAGTTCTTC
CASSIRLAVNEQFF